One and the same sample provided the 32 T cell receptor beta chains below, sequenced in a study of pediatric ulcerative colitis. During colonoscopy, one to two rectal pinch biopsies were collected. This table comes from immunoSEQ multiplex PCR, and its TCRdb copy is limited to in-frame clones, with some not included. The sample lists 36,000 or so clones; less than 80% were seen once. The source material was gut tissue. The receptors shown here come from a boy younger than 18 with moderate ulcerative colitis.

The CDR3 bases are TGTGCCAGCAGCCCGGGCGGGACTTGGGGGGGAGAGCCCCAGCATTTT. Protein sequence: CASSPGGTWGGEPQHF. The V call is TRBV7-8, the J call TRBJ1-5, with a weak D call TRBD1 (5 bases). Trimming shortened V by 5 bases and J by 8 bases, and 22 bases separated the two germline ends. This CDR3 spans 16 amino acids. The germline V gene encodes CDR1 SGHVS and CDR2 FQNEAQ.

This rearrangement joins TRBV28 to TRBJ2-7; possible D gene TRBD1, 6 bases. CDR3 length: 12 amino acids. Trimming cost V 2 bases and J 5 bases, with 7 bases left between them. The germline CDR1 and CDR2 sequences are MDHEN and SYDVKM. The CDR3: CASSLRQDEQYF. As DNA, the CDR3 is TGTGCCAGCAGTTTAAGACAGGACGAGCAGTACTTC.

The gene calls are TRBV28 and TRBJ1-1; D is unresolved. CDR1 is MDHEN and CDR2 is SYDVKM in the germline V gene. The CDR3 has 12 residues. The V end was cut by 6 bases, the J end by 0 bases, with 5 bases between. Written as DNA, the CDR3 is TGTGCCAGCAGCCGGCTGAACACTGAAGCTTTCTTT. Translated: CASSRLNTEAFF.

The CDR3 loop reads CASGRTGDFSYEQYF. The CDR3 coding sequence is TGTGCCAGCGGAAGAACAGGGGACTTCTCCTACGAGCAGTACTTC. The V gene is TRBV27, the J gene TRBJ2-7; D is possibly TRBD1 (7 bases). The V and J ends lost 8 bases and 0 bases respectively, with 17 bases between them. Germline V gene sequence: CDR1 MNHEY, CDR2 SMNVEV (reference sequence). The CDR3 extends over 15 amino acids.

The rearrangement links TRBV5-1 to TRBJ1-5, with D hard to call. Germline CDR1 SGHRS, CDR2 YFSETQ. This CDR3 is built from 13 residues. Between the trimmed V and J ends, which lost 5 bases and 0 bases, there was a span of 6 bases. CDR3 residues: CASSPDSNQPQHF. The CDR3, as DNA: TGCGCCAGCAGTCCAGATAGCAATCAGCCCCAGCATTTT.

This sequence joins TRBV2 and TRBJ2-1; 9 bases are shared with TRBD2. The CDR3 totals 14 residues. V gave up 6 bases and J gave up 3 bases; unmatched junction bases: 3. Looked up from germline, CDR1 is SNHLY and CDR2 is FYNNEI. The CDR3 DNA follows: TGTGCCAGCAGATCAGCGGGAGGCTACAATGAGCAGTTCTTC. This sequence encodes CASRSAGGYNEQFF.

This chain joins TRBV2 and TRBJ2-3; D is perhaps TRBD2 (5 bases). Germline assignment: CDR1 SNHLY and CDR2 FYNNEI. The CDR3 contains 13 residues. Trimming removed 11 bases from V and 8 bases from J, with 20 bases in between. Written as DNA, the CDR3 is TGTGCCCTCCAGCCCCCGGAGGATACTACGCAGTATTTT. This encodes CALQPPEDTTQYF.

The rearrangement joins TRBV7-2 to TRBJ1-6; no clear D. The CDR3 consists of 14 residues. Trimming pared 1 base from V and 9 bases from J, leaving 10 bases between. CDR1 and CDR2 from the germline V gene are SGHTA and FQGNSA. The CDR3 DNA reads TGTGCCAGCAGCTTAGAAAGGGCCCCTTCACCCCTCCACTTT. Protein: CASSLERAPSPLHF. Supplemented by reference TRBV7-2 and TRBJ1-6, the full variable domain reads GAGVSQSPSNKVTEKGKDVELRCDPISGHTALYWYRQSLGQGLEFLIYFQGNSAPDKSGLPSDRFSAERTGGSVSTLTIQRTQQEDSAVYLCASSLERAPSPLHFGNGTRLTVT.

V gene TRBV28 combines with J gene TRBJ1-2; no definite D call. The CDR3 is made up of 13 amino acids. V gave up 3 bases and J gave up 6 bases, with 11 bases separating them. The germline CDR1 and CDR2 sequences are MDHEN and SYDVKM. CDR3 loop: CASSLIGANGYTF. CDR3 nucleotides: TGTGCCAGCAGTTTGATAGGAGCTAATGGCTACACCTTC.

This clone came up once. The chain links TRBV6-1 to TRBJ2-1, with 7 bases that match TRBD2. Germline assignment: CDR1 MNHNS and CDR2 SASEGT. V lost 6 bases and J lost 10; bases outside the gene matches: 6. This CDR3 comprises 12 residues. CDR3 in DNA: TGTGCCAGCAGATTGGGGGGGAACGAGCAGTTCTTC. Encoded protein: CASRLGGNEQFF.

V is TRBV29-1 and J is TRBJ1-1; no reliable D call. CDR1 and CDR2 (germline): SQVTM, ANQGSEA. V lost 1 base and J lost 11, with 14 bases in between. The CDR3 sequence is 12 residues long. CDR3: CSVEVGLLRAFF. The CDR3 bases are TGCAGCGTTGAAGTAGGGCTGCTAAGGGCTTTCTTT.

The table lists this clone with a count of one. J is TRBJ2-2 and V is TRBV4-3; the D is unclear. This CDR3 region has 13 residues. Germline V CDR1 and CDR2: LGHNA, YSLEER. V was cut by 0 bases and J by 10 bases, with 9 bases left in between. CDR3 protein: CASSQDGVEELFF. As DNA, the CDR3 is TGCGCCAGCAGCCAAGATGGAGTAGAGGAGCTGTTTTTT.

V usage is TRBV4-1 and J usage is TRBJ2-3; perhaps TRBD1 as D (6 bases). The CDR3 loop spans 16 amino acids. Germline V lookup: CDR1 MGHRA, CDR2 YSYEKL. The V and J ends lost 4 bases and 1 base respectively, with 15 bases between them. Here the CDR3 reads CASSRLQGLGTDTQYF. CDR3 coding DNA: TGCGCCAGCAGCCGTCTACAGGGCCTCGGCACAGATACGCAGTATTTT.

The chain uses TRBV15 and TRBJ2-7; D might be TRBD2 (5 bases). This CDR3 has 15 amino acids. From germline, CDR1 is LNHNV and CDR2 YYDKDF (reference sequence). The V gene lost 0 bases and the J gene lost 6 bases, with 15 bases spanning the gap. The CDR3 DNA sequence: TGTGCCACCAGCAGAGATGGAACGGGGTCGGGCGAGCAGTACTTC. This translates into CATSRDGTGSGEQYF.

This clone showed up just a few times. The chain has TRBV6-6 and TRBJ1-5; unclear D gene. This CDR3 has 14 amino acids. Per the germline V gene, CDR1 is MNHNY and CDR2 is SVGAGI (reference sequence). Trimming left V 6 bases short and J 12 bases short, with 21 bases between. In nucleotides, the CDR3 is TGTGCCAGCAGGCCCAGGAATGCGTTTGGGAACCAGCATTTT. It codes for CASRPRNAFGNQHF.

V gene TRBV4-3 combines with J gene TRBJ2-7; D is uncertain. Germline loops: CDR1 LGHNA, CDR2 YSLEER. The CDR3 runs 14 residues. The ends were cut back, 0 bases at V and 2 bases at J, with 8 bases in the middle. DNA of the CDR3: TGCGCCAGCAGCCAAGATCGGGTTGCCTACGAGCAGTACTTC. Amino acid sequence: CASSQDRVAYEQYF.

Relative to its sample, this clone is medium-sized. The chain links TRBV10-3 to TRBJ1-2; D not resolved. Germline assignment: CDR1 ENHRY and CDR2 SYGVKD. The CDR3 sequence is 14 residues long. Trimming shortened V by 0 bases and J by 6 bases, and 11 bases separated the two germline ends. The CDR3 here is CAISESFVAHGYTF. CDR3 coding DNA: TGTGCCATCAGTGAGTCTTTCGTGGCACATGGCTACACCTTC.

The genes are TRBV2 and TRBJ1-4; D gene unclear. The germline V gene has CDR1 SNHLY and CDR2 FYNNEI. CDR3 size: 11 residues. V was cut by 7 bases and J by 5 bases, with 5 bases left in between. CDR3 sequence: CASTLNEKLFF. The CDR3, as DNA: TGTGCCAGCACCCTAAATGAAAAACTGTTTTTT. Full variable domain (remainder filled in from reference TRBV2 and TRBJ1-4): EPEVTQTPSHQVTQMGQEVILRCVPISNHLYFYWYRQILGQKVEFLVSFYNNEISEKSEIFDDQFSVERPDGSNFTLKIRSTKLEDSAMYFCASTLNEKLFFGSGTQLSVL.

The rearrangement uses TRBV6-6 and TRBJ2-7; 7 nucleotides agree with TRBD1. From germline, CDR1 is MNHNY and CDR2 SVGAGI (reference sequence). V gave up 2 bases and J gave up 1 base; unmatched junction bases: 8. The CDR3 runs to 16 residues. The DNA for the CDR3 is TGTGCCAGCAGTTACGGGACAGAGCGAAATTCCTACGAGCAGTACTTC. It specifies CASSYGTERNSYEQYF.

This chain links TRBV18 with TRBJ1-3; D uncertain. With 0 bases removed from V and 4 bases from J, the gap between germline ends came to 13 bases. Germline CDR1 reads KGHSH; CDR2 reads LQKENI. The CDR3 is 16 residues long. The CDR3 nucleotides read TGTGCCAGCTCACCACCGTCGGAAGTGTCCGGAAACACCATATATTTT. Translation: CASSPPSEVSGNTIYF.

CDR3 sequence (DNA): TGTGCCAGCAGCTCTAACTCCTACGAGCAGTACTTC. It encodes CASSSNSYEQYF. The chain uses TRBV5-6 and TRBJ2-7, with D uncertain. The CDR3 runs 12 residues. The germline V gene encodes CDR1 SGHDT and CDR2 YYEEEE. V lost 3 bases, J lost 0 bases, and 4 bases lay in between.

V gene TRBV15 combines with J gene TRBJ1-2, with D hard to call. V lost 8 bases and J lost 6, with 19 bases in between. The CDR3 sequence is 14 residues long. Germline values: CDR1 LNHNV, CDR2 YYDKDF (reference sequence). The CDR3 DNA reads TGTGCCACCCGACGGGGTTCGATGAAGGATGGCTACACCTTC. Its protein is CATRRGSMKDGYTF.

The rearrangement links TRBV10-3 to TRBJ2-2; D is unresolved. This CDR3 comprises 11 residues. CDR1 and CDR2 from the germline V gene are ENHRY and SYGVKD. V lost 3 bases to trimming and J lost 6 bases, with 2 bases between them. The CDR3 sequence: CAISESGELFF. The CDR3 DNA follows: TGTGCCATCAGTGAATCCGGGGAGCTGTTTTTT.

The chain joins TRBV6-5 to TRBJ1-2, with D possibly matching TRBD1 (5 bases). Germline CDR1 MNHEY, CDR2 SVGAGI. The germline V and J ends were trimmed by 7 bases and 4 bases, with 10 bases remaining between them. This CDR3 comprises 12 residues. CDR3 DNA: TGTGCCAGCACACCAGGGCCCTATGGCTACACCTTC. Protein product: CASTPGPYGYTF.

The J gene is TRBJ2-1, the V gene TRBV5-1; D possibly corresponds to TRBD1 (5 bases). Per the germline V gene, CDR1 is SGHRS and CDR2 is YFSETQ. This CDR3 has 12 amino acids. The germline V and J ends were trimmed by 5 bases and 5 bases, with 8 bases remaining between them. CDR3 nucleotides: TGCGCCAGCAGGGGCAGGGACAATGAGCAGTTCTTC. Translated, it gives CASRGRDNEQFF.

The rearrangement uses TRBV27 and TRBJ2-1; TRBD2 agrees at 15 bases. This CDR3 contains 18 residues. With V trimmed by 3 bases and J by 8 bases, 11 bases remained unmatched. CDR1 is MNHEY, CDR2 SMNVEV, per germline (reference sequence). The CDR3 here is CASSFQGLAGGPLDEQFF. CDR3 coding DNA: TGTGCCAGCAGTTTTCAAGGACTAGCGGGGGGGCCTCTGGATGAGCAGTTCTTC.

This chain connects TRBV4-2 to TRBJ1-1; D remains ambiguous. The CDR3 extends over 12 amino acids. V was shortened by 4 bases and J by 6 bases, with 9 bases between the two germline ends. In germline, CDR1 is LGHNA, CDR2 YNFKEQ. CDR3 in DNA: TGTGCCAGCAGCCCCCCCGGCCCTGAAGCTTTCTTT. Translated: CASSPPGPEAFF.

This clone was counted between two and nine times. The chain is built from TRBV2 and TRBJ1-2; D ambiguous. The CDR3 has 12 amino acids. Germline V gives CDR1 SNHLY, CDR2 FYNNEI. Trimming took off 5 bases at V and 4 bases at J, with 8 bases between the two ends. This CDR3 is CASSLTAYGYTF. Here the CDR3 DNA reads TGTGCCAGCAGTCTAACAGCCTATGGCTACACCTTC.

The chain is built from TRBV30 and TRBJ1-2, with 9 positions matching TRBD1. The CDR3 totals 16 residues. The V gene's germline CDR1 is GTSNPN and CDR2 SVGIG (reference sequence). With V trimmed by 0 bases and J by 2 bases, 7 bases remained unmatched. CDR3 DNA sequence: TGTGCCTGGAGTGTAATAGGGGACAGGGTGAACTATGGCTACACCTTC. This gives the protein CAWSVIGDRVNYGYTF.

J is TRBJ1-1 and V is TRBV5-6; TRBD1 might be the D (5 bases). The ends were cut back, 4 bases at V and 4 bases at J, with 11 bases in the middle. The CDR3 length is 13 residues. CDR1 and CDR2 (germline): SGHDT, YYEEEE. CDR3 loop: CASSLGGGTEAFF. As DNA, the CDR3 is TGTGCCAGCAGCCTGGGGGGAGGCACTGAAGCTTTCTTT.

V usage is TRBV5-4 and J usage is TRBJ1-1; TRBD1 matches 9 bases. The CDR3 extends over 15 amino acids. Unmatched junction bases numbered 7, after V lost 3 bases and J lost 4 bases. CDR1 is SGHNT, CDR2 YYREEE, per germline (reference sequence). The CDR3 spells CASSSQGALSTEAFF. CDR3 DNA: TGTGCCAGCAGCTCACAGGGGGCGCTGAGCACTGAAGCTTTCTTT.

The chain is built from TRBV4-2 and TRBJ1-5; D unresolved. The CDR3 extends over 14 amino acids. CDR1 is LGHNA, CDR2 YNFKEQ, per germline. V was pared by 0 bases and J by 1 base, with 4 bases between. The CDR3 nucleotides read TGTGCCAGCAGCCAAGAGGGAAGCAATCAGCCCCAGCATTTT. Protein product: CASSQEGSNQPQHF.